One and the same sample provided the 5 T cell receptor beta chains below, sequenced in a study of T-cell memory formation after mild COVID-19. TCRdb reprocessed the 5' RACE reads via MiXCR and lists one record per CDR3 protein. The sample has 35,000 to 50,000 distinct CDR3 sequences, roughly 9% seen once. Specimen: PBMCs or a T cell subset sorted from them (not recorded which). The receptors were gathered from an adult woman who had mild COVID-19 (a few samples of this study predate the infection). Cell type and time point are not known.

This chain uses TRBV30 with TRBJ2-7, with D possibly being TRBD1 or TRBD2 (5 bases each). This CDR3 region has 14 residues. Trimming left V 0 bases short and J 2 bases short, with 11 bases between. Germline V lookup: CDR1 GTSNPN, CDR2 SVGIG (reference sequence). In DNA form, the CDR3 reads TGTGCCTGGAGTGTGGGGACGTGGACCTACGAGCAGTACTTC. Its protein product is CAWSVGTWTYEQYF.

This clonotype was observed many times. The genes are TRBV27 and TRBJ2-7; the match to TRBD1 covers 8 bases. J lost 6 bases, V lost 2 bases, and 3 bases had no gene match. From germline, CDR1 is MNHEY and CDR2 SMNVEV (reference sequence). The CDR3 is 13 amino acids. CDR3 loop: CASSLGQGTEQYF. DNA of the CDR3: TGTGCCAGCAGTTTAGGACAGGGCACCGAGCAGTACTTC.

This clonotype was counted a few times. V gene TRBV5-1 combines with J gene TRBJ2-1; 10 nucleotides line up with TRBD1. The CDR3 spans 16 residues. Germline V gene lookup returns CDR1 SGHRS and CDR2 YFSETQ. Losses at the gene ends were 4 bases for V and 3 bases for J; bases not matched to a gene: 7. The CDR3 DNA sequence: TGCGCCAGCAGCACCATGGGGACAGGGGACTACAATGAGCAGTTCTTC. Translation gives CASSTMGTGDYNEQFF.

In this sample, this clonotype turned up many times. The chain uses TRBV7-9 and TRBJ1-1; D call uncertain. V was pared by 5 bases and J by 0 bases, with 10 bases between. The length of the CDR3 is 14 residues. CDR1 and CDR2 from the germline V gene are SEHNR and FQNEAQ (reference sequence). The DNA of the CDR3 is TGTGCCAGCAGCCCCAGCCCCATGAACACTGAAGCTTTCTTT. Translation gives CASSPSPMNTEAFF.

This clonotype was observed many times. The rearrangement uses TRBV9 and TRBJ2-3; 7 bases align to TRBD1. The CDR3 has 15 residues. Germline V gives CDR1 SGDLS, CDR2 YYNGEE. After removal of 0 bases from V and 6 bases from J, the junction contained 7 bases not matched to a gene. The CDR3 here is CASSVAQGGRDTQYF. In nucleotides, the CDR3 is TGTGCCAGCAGCGTAGCTCAAGGGGGCAGGGATACGCAGTATTTT.